The present entry profiles one T cell receptor beta chain with its context. The data stem from a study of blood T cell repertoires in COVID-19. Background on the study: The United States, Italy and Spain provided the acute and convalescent COVID-19 samples. Nucleic acid was either cDNA or gDNA, and it came from T cells, B-cell-depleted T cells, or PBMCs.

The V end lost 4 bases, the J end lost 0 bases, and 11 bases lay between the germline ends. This CDR3 contains 14 residues. The germline gives CDR1 SGHTS, CDR2 YDEGEE. How the authors handled the data: Amplification from reference gene primers served as the basis for estimated nucleated cell counts. Measured with immunoSEQ multiplex PCR; TCRdb has only the in-frame clones, and not every one. The D gene and trimming were derived from the DNA, and the V and J assignments and clone size from that table. The table has some 240,000 clones, over 70% seen once. The source is a woman aged 65 to 85 with acute or convalescent COVID-19. The sequenced sample consisted of peripheral blood. The gene calls are TRBV5-8 and TRBJ2-7; no definite D call. CDR3 residues: CASSPPPGSYEQYF. CDR3 bases: TGTGCCAGCAGCCCCCCTCCGGGCTCCTACGAGCAGTACTTC.